Below, 17 T cell receptor beta chains from the same sample are listed, as sequenced in a study of T cell clonality in common variable immunodeficiency. Assay: immunoSEQ multiplex PCR; the TCRdb copy retains only in-frame clones and omits some. Sampling found 75,000 to 85,000 clones, none seen once. The source material was peripheral blood mononuclear cells. Every receptor here comes from a person aged 18 to 70 in good health.

Many counts were recorded for this clone. Read sequence stops 3 residues before the CDR3 end, and the germline J gene provides the missing end. The rearrangement joins TRBV6-4 to TRBJ1-2; TRBD1 agrees at 9 bases. The V gene end was trimmed by 3 bases and the J gene end by 7 bases; junction bases not matched to a gene: 9. The CDR3 totals 15 residues. Germline loops: CDR1 MRHNA, CDR2 SNTAGT. CDR3 region: CASSEGIGTGSGYTF. The covered CDR3 bases are TGTGCCAGCAGTGAAGGGATCGGGACAGGGTCTGGC.

As to this clone: The read is 3 residues too short to cover the CDR3 end, so that end is filled in from the germline J gene. The chain employs TRBV18 and TRBJ1-6, with D unclear. Trimming removed 2 bases at V and 11 bases at J, with 22 bases between. The CDR3 has 17 amino acids. The germline CDR1 and CDR2 sequences are KGHSH and LQKENI. This CDR3 reads CASSPIHRSGSGPPLHF. The DNA read from the CDR3 is TGTGCCAGCTCACCAATTCATCGTTCCGGGAGCGGGCCACCC.

This clone was seen repeatedly, ten times or more. From the germline J gene comes the end of the CDR3, since the read stops 3 residues before it. The V call is TRBV3-1 (or the pseudogene TRBV3-2), the J call TRBJ2-3; D may be TRBD2 (5 bases). Germline CDR1 is LGHDT and CDR2 is YNNKEL (reference sequence). The CDR3 covers 17 residues. Deletions cut 1 base from V and 0 bases from J, with 14 bases between. CDR3 DNA, as far as it was read: TGTGCCAGCAGCCAAGTTCTCTCGGACTTCAGCACAGATACG. Amino acids: CASSQVLSDFSTDT. The whole CDR3 sequence is CASSQVLSDFSTDTQYF.

This clone has a count of ten or more. The read falls 3 residues short of the CDR3 end, and the missing part is taken from the germline J gene. The V gene is TRBV30, the J gene TRBJ1-2; 9 bases line up with TRBD1. V shed 6 bases, J shed 7 bases, and the junction held 21 bases outside the gene matches. This CDR3 spans 17 amino acids. The V gene's germline CDR1 is GTSNPN and CDR2 SVGIG (reference sequence). The chain's CDR3 is CACSLLSWTGAVGGYTF. CDR3 bases read: TGTGCCTGTTCGCTCCTCTCGTGGACAGGGGCTGTAGGTGGC.

This clone was seen at least ten times. One end of the junction is discordant with germline, which a read error may explain. The CDR3 sequence: CASSQEGRGPYEQYF. The CDR3 bases that were read are TGCGCCAGCAGCCAAGAGGGGCGGGGTCCCTACGAG. The V call is TRBV4-2, the J call TRBJ2-7, with D maybe TRBD2 (6 bases). The read terminates 3 residues before the CDR3 end, so the remaining end is supplied by the germline J gene. CDR3 length: 15 residues. Looked up from germline, CDR1 is LGHNA and CDR2 is YNFKEQ.

This clone was found many times. The read is 3 residues too short to cover the CDR3 end, so that end is filled in from the germline J gene. The gene calls are TRBV7-8 and TRBJ2-3, with D hard to call. The CDR3 length is 14 residues. From germline, CDR1 is SGHVS and CDR2 FQNEAQ. V was cut by 3 bases and J by 0 bases, with 7 bases left in between. CDR3 bases read: TGTGCCAGCAGCTTTCTGACAAGCACAGATACG. Amino acids: CASSFLTSTDT. The whole CDR3 sequence reads CASSFLTSTDTQYF.

The table lists this clone with many counts. The read terminates 3 residues before the CDR3 end, so the remaining end is supplied by the germline J gene. The chain employs TRBV20-1 and TRBJ2-1, with TRBD1 matching 7 bases. The J segment lost 5 bases and the V segment lost 1 base, leaving 5 bases of the junction unmatched. Germline assignment: CDR1 DFQATT and CDR2 SNEGSKA (reference sequence). CDR3 size: 14 residues. The part of the CDR3 DNA that was read is TGCAGTGCTAGAGCTGAGACAGGGCACAATGAG. It is translated as CSARAETGHNE. The whole CDR3 sequence reads CSARAETGHNEQFF.

Concerning this clone itself: The read terminates 3 residues before the CDR3 end, so the remaining end is supplied by the germline J gene. The chain is built from TRBV30 and TRBJ2-4; D may be TRBD2 (5 bases). The V gene's germline CDR1 is GTSNPN and CDR2 SVGIG (reference sequence). The CDR3 contains 14 residues. CDR3 DNA (partial): TGTGCCTGGAGAGCCGGCTTACTAGACTATGGT. As protein: CAWRAGLLDYG. The full CDR3 is CAWRAGLLDYGQYF.

This clone was recorded many times. The sequenced fragment ends 3 residues before the CDR3 boundary, so the rest is inferred from the germline J gene. This chain links TRBV5-6 with TRBJ1-3, with D possibly matching TRBD1 (5 bases). Trimming took 4 bases from V and 0 from J, leaving 11 bases between them. Germline lookup yields CDR1 SGHDT and CDR2 YYEEEE. This CDR3 is built from 15 residues. The DNA read from the CDR3 is TGTGCCAGCAGCCCAGGACATCTCTCTGGAAACACC. It is translated as CASSPGHLSGNT. The whole CDR3 protein reads CASSPGHLSGNTIYF.

The table lists this clone with many counts. The DNA ends 3 residues before the CDR3 does, and the rest of the CDR3 is filled in from the germline J gene. The rearrangement links TRBV3-1 (or the pseudogene TRBV3-2) to TRBJ2-3; D remains ambiguous. The V end was cut by 2 bases, the J end by 6 bases, with 12 bases between. This CDR3 contains 14 residues. Germline-derived CDR1 and CDR2 are LGHDT and YNNKEL (reference sequence). Partial CDR3 DNA: TGTGCCAGCAGCCAACTTTCAGGTTTGGATACG. Its protein product is CASSQLSGLDT. The entire CDR3 reads CASSQLSGLDTQYF.

This clone was counted ten times or more. The read ends 3 residues shy of where the CDR3 ends; the end is completed using the germline J gene. This sequence joins TRBV29-1 and TRBJ1-2; D gene ambiguous. The ends were cut back, 6 bases at V and 4 bases at J, with 9 bases in the middle. Germline V gene data show CDR1 as SQVTM and CDR2 as ANQGSEA. The CDR3 contains 11 residues. The CDR3 DNA, read in part, is TGCAGCGTCGCGGCTGGCTATGGC. It yields the protein CSVAAGYG. The entire CDR3 protein is CSVAAGYGYTF.

This clone was counted ten times or more. The sequence runs out 3 residues before the end of the CDR3; the remainder is reconstructed from the germline J gene. The J gene is TRBJ2-3, the V gene TRBV6-2 or TRBV6-3; 12 bases agree with TRBD2. The CDR3 sequence is 13 residues long. Germline CDR1 is MNHEY and CDR2 is SVGEGT. CDR3 DNA (partial): TGTGCCAGCAGGCCTAGCGGGAGGGAGACG. Translating gives CASRPSGRET. The entire CDR3 protein reads CASRPSGRETQYF.

The sample holds many counts of this clone. Sequencing ends 3 residues short of the CDR3 end; the germline J gene provides the rest. V is TRBV19 and J is TRBJ2-6; TRBD1 agrees at 9 bases. The CDR3 sequence is 18 residues long. V dropped 4 bases and J dropped 1; count of bases not matched to a gene: 8. CDR1 and CDR2 from the germline V gene are LNHDA and SQIVND (reference sequence). The CDR3 protein is CASSKGGQGRSGANVLTF. The sequenced CDR3 bases are TGTGCCAGTAGTAAAGGGGGACAGGGAAGATCTGGGGCCAACGTC.

This clone was recorded many times. The read ends 3 residues before the CDR3 terminus; that terminus is restored from the germline J gene. The rearrangement uses TRBV2 and TRBJ2-7; D may be TRBD2 (6 bases). The CDR3 is 12 amino acids. The germline CDR1 and CDR2 sequences are SNHLY and FYNNEI. Trimming removed 7 bases at V and 6 bases at J, with 13 bases between. The chain's CDR3 is CASNRMGGEQYF. The CDR3 bases that were read are TGTGCCAGCAATCGAATGGGGGGCGAG.

This clone has at least ten counts. The read halts 3 residues ahead of the CDR3 end, with the missing end drawn from the germline J gene. The chain carries TRBV19 and TRBJ2-1; TRBD1 might be the D (6 bases). From germline, CDR1 is LNHDA and CDR2 SQIVND (reference sequence). V was pared by 6 bases and J by 6 bases, with 15 bases between. This CDR3 has 14 residues. Partial CDR3 DNA: TGTGCCAGTAGCGGGCAGGGGAAGGTCAATGAG. Its translation is CASSGQGKVNE. The complete CDR3 sequence is CASSGQGKVNEQFF.

Details on this clone: Sequencing ends 3 residues short of the CDR3 end; the germline J gene provides the rest. V and J are TRBV20-1 and TRBJ2-3; D may correspond to TRBD1 or TRBD2 (7 bases each). Germline V gene lookup returns CDR1 DFQATT and CDR2 SNEGSKA (reference sequence). There are 13 residues in the CDR3. CDR3 region: CSATRRGRETQYF. The CDR3 bases that were read are TGCAGTGCTACTCGCAGGGGGAGGGAGACG.

This clone came up many times. The CDR3 goes on 3 residues after the read ends, and that part is filled in from the germline J gene. The J gene is TRBJ2-7, the V gene TRBV20-1; D uncertain. This CDR3 spans 14 amino acids. Germline CDR1 and CDR2: DFQATT and SNEGSKA (reference sequence). The V end was cut by 3 bases, the J end by 0 bases, with 12 bases between. CDR3 protein: CSASPETSSYEQYF. CDR3 DNA, as far as it was read: TGCAGTGCTAGTCCAGAAACGAGCTCCTACGAG.